The 9 T cell receptor beta chains reported below all come from one sample, sequenced in a study of T cells in Graves' hyperthyroidism and ophthalmopathy. The investigators amplified TCR beta CDR3 regions from RNA transcripts. RT-PCR in the first round (using the HTBI primer set) targeted the TCR CDR3. Each CDR3 protein is one row after TCRdb ran MiXCR on the multiplex PCR reads. The table records fewer than 450,000 distinct CDR3 sequences, over 13% of them present only once. The specimen was blood. Every receptor here comes from a man in his forties or fifties with Graves' ophthalmopathy.

This clonotype was seen ten or more times. This chain connects TRBV4-1 to TRBJ2-3; D remains unclear. This CDR3 has 15 residues. Germline V gene data show CDR1 as MGHRA and CDR2 as YSYEKL. V dropped 3 bases and J dropped 1 base, with 11 bases sitting between them. CDR3 bases: TGCGCCAGCAGCCATAATCCAGTAGGCACAGATACGCAGTATTTT. It is translated as CASSHNPVGTDTQYF.

The chain uses TRBV20-1 and TRBJ2-1, with D perhaps given as TRBD1 or TRBD2 (6 bases each). Trimming stripped 1 base from V and 0 bases from J, with 10 bases between. This CDR3 comprises 15 residues. Germline-derived CDR1 and CDR2 are DFQATT and SNEGSKA (reference sequence). DNA of the CDR3: TGCAGTGCTAGAGGTCCGGGGGCCTCCTACAATGAGCAGTTCTTC. Translating gives CSARGPGASYNEQFF.

This clonotype showed up many times. The V call is TRBV11-2, the J call TRBJ1-1; 8 nucleotides line up with TRBD1. Trimming took 4 bases from V and 4 from J; bases not matched to a gene: 2. This CDR3 contains 13 residues. Germline V gene data show CDR1 as SGHAT and CDR2 as FQNNGV. The CDR3 here is CASSWTGTTEAFF. CDR3 in DNA: TGTGCCAGCAGCTGGACAGGGACCACTGAAGCTTTCTTT.

The CDR3 DNA is TGTGCCAGCAGTTACTCCGGGGGCAGAGATGAAAAACTGTTTTTT. Encoded protein: CASSYSGGRDEKLFF. This chain connects TRBV28 to TRBJ1-4; a weak D match, TRBD1 (6 bases). Germline lookup yields CDR1 MDHEN and CDR2 SYDVKM. This CDR3 spans 15 amino acids. The V end was cut by 4 bases, the J end by 6 bases, with 15 bases between.

The rearrangement uses TRBV5-1 and TRBJ2-2, with D possibly being TRBD1 (6 bases). Germline CDR1 and CDR2: SGHRS and YFSETQ. The germline V and J ends were trimmed by 7 bases and 5 bases, with 12 bases remaining between them. This CDR3 region has 13 residues. Written as DNA, the CDR3 is TGCGCCAGCCGGGACACTACTACCGGGGAGCTGTTTTTT. Encoded protein: CASRDTTTGELFF.

This clonotype has at least ten counts. The chain combines TRBV5-5 with TRBJ2-3; 9 bases match TRBD1. The germline CDR1 and CDR2 sequences are SGHKS and YYEKEE (reference sequence). The V segment lost 0 bases and the J segment 5 bases; nucleotides outside the gene matches: 10. The CDR3 is made up of 17 amino acids. CDR3 DNA sequence: TGTGCCAGCAGCTTGGAGGGGACAGGGTGGTTTCAAGATACGCAGTATTTT. Its protein product is CASSLEGTGWFQDTQYF.

This clonotype was picked up many times. This chain joins TRBV7-9 and TRBJ2-1; D call uncertain. The CDR3 consists of 14 residues. V was trimmed by 4 bases and J by 9 bases, leaving 16 bases between them. Germline V gene data show CDR1 as SEHNR and CDR2 as FQNEAQ (reference sequence). The CDR3 is CASSYLSAEAEQFF. The CDR3 DNA is TGTGCCAGCAGCTACTTGTCAGCCGAAGCTGAGCAGTTCTTC.

Many counts were recorded for this clonotype. The chain joins TRBV20-1 to TRBJ2-2; 7 bases agree with TRBD1. The CDR3 has 16 amino acids. Germline V gene data show CDR1 as DFQATT and CDR2 as SNEGSKA (reference sequence). Losses at the gene ends were 6 bases for V and 3 bases for J; bases not matched to a gene: 13. The CDR3 DNA follows: TGCAGTGCCATAAGATTAGGGGGCGACCACACCGGGGAGCTGTTTTTT. Its protein product is CSAIRLGGDHTGELFF.

This clonotype was found many times. This rearrangement joins TRBV11-3 to TRBJ2-3, with 10 bases aligning to TRBD2. Per germline, CDR1 SGHNT and CDR2 YENEEA. The CDR3 extends over 18 amino acids. V was pared by 8 bases and J by 1 base, with 15 bases of the junction left unmatched. The CDR3, as DNA: TGTGCCAGCCGTGGAAGTAGTCTAGCGGGAGTTGGCACAGATACGCAGTATTTT. It translates to CASRGSSLAGVGTDTQYF. The variable domain in full, completed from reference TRBV11-3 and TRBJ2-3, reads EAGVVQSPRYKIIEKKQPVAFWCNPISGHNTLYWYLQNLGQGPELLIRYENEEAVDDSQLPKDRFSAERLKGVDSTLKIQPAELGDSAVYLCASRGSSLAGVGTDTQYFGPGTRLTVL.